This T cell receptor (beta chain) comes out of a study of blood T cell repertoires in COVID-19. In the study overall: Sites across the United States, Italy and Spain contributed samples from acute and convalescent COVID-19.

Original analysis: Quantification of nucleated cells was approximated via reference gene primer amplification. Measured with immunoSEQ multiplex PCR; TCRdb has only the in-frame clones, and not every one. For V, J and clone size, that table is used; D and trimming come from the DNA. In the table there are approximately 130,000 clones, about 77% of which are singletons. V lost 0 bases to trimming and J lost 2 bases, with 12 bases between them. The CDR3 has 15 residues. Germline V gene sequence: CDR1 SGHRS, CDR2 YFSETQ. The source of this sequence is a man older than 75 with acute or convalescent COVID-19. Source material: peripheral blood. This chain joins TRBV5-1 and TRBJ2-7, with D tentatively TRBD1 (5 bases). CDR3 protein: CASSLGQGGAYEQYF. The CDR3 bases are TGCGCCAGCAGCTTGGGTCAGGGTGGGGCCTACGAGCAGTACTTC.